This TCR beta chain was documented in a study of T cell repertoires in cytomegalovirus infection. Study overall: CMV infection plus the matching HLA type was flagged by public TCR beta signatures. Findings and limits, study-wide: Identification of carriers of CMV plus the relevant HLA was performed using cumulative public TCR beta family frequency. What dominated the ex vivo response were HLA-C-restricted CMV-specific TCR beta clonotypes.

This clonotype came up a few times. Its target is unknown. The CDR3 runs 16 residues. The germline gives CDR1 SGHTA, CDR2 FQGNSA. V was trimmed by 2 bases and J by 2 bases, leaving 15 bases between them. TCRdb redid the calling of the reads with MiXCR, one entry per CDR3 protein. The profile covers around 100,000 distinct CDR3 sequences, with under 45% appearing a single time and approximately 69% taken by the ten largest. The sequences come from CD8+ T cells from cultured PBMCs, collected from culture after CMV antigen stimulation. The rearrangement uses TRBV7-2 and TRBJ1-2; tentatively, D is TRBD1 (6 bases). The sequence came from a human donor in good health (CMV status not recorded). Some clones in this sample may be carry-over from other donors' samples. The CDR3 sequence is CASSLLVHRENYGYTF. The CDR3 bases are TGTGCCAGCAGCTTATTAGTTCACAGGGAAAACTATGGCTACACCTTC.